This TCR beta chain was captured in a study of blood T cell repertoires in COVID-19. Study information: Sources were T cells, B-cell-depleted T cells, or PBMCs; the material itself was cDNA or gDNA.

This clone occurred once. Other DNA sequences in this specimen translate into the identical CDR3. In the authors' workflow: Reference gene primer amplification yielded estimated nucleated cell counts. Sequenced by immunoSEQ multiplex PCR; TCRdb stores in-frame clones only, minus some. V, J and clone size derive from that table, while D and trimming were established from the DNA sequence. The table has 200,000 to 250,000 clones, approximately 80% seen once; the top ten hold 3% to 4%. The age range of participants was about 18 to 95 years, with residence in under 30 US areas. Clinical history reported by participants formed the basis on which cohorts were assigned. Sequenced material: PBMCs or T cells enriched from blood (not recorded which). This receptor was taken from a woman aged 55-70 years who had recovered from COVID-19.

In nucleotides, the CDR3 is TGCGCCAGCAGCTTGGGTCTTGAGGGTGAGCAGTTCTTC. Translation: CASSLGLEGEQFF. The rearrangement links TRBV5-1 to TRBJ2-1, with D tentatively TRBD2 (5 bases). The V and J ends lost 0 bases and 9 bases respectively, with 10 bases between them. There are 13 residues in the CDR3. CDR1 and CDR2 from the germline V gene are SGHRS and YFSETQ.